Each of the 24 T cell receptor beta chains below was sequenced from the same sample in a study of blood T cell repertoires in COVID-19. Assay used: immunoSEQ multiplex PCR; TCRdb lists only in-frame clones, some missing. In the table there are 160,000 or so clones, under 90% of which are singletons. What was sequenced was PBMCs or T cells enriched from blood (not recorded which). The receptors shown here come from a woman aged 55-70 years who had recovered from COVID-19.

This clone was recorded at least ten times. V and J are TRBV6-1 and TRBJ2-1, with TRBD1 matching 9 bases. The CDR3 runs to 13 residues. V was pared by 1 base and J by 15 bases, with 7 bases of the junction left unmatched. CDR1 and CDR2 (germline): MNHNS, SASEGT. CDR3 amino acids: CASSEDPGTGRFF. DNA of the CDR3: TGTGCCAGCAGTGAAGATCCTGGGACAGGGCGGTTCTTC.

The gene calls are TRBV5-4 and TRBJ2-5; D is ambiguous. Germline V gene data show CDR1 as SGHNT and CDR2 as YYREEE (reference sequence). The CDR3 contains 14 residues. Trimming pared 3 bases from V and 0 bases from J, leaving 9 bases between. CDR3 coding DNA: TGTGCCAGCAGCTCAGGCGTTTACCAAGAGACCCAGTACTTC. Its translation is CASSSGVYQETQYF.

The genes are TRBV11-3 and TRBJ2-1; D gene ambiguous. This CDR3 is built from 13 residues. V was shortened by 1 base and J by 4 bases, with 5 bases between the two germline ends. CDR1 and CDR2 from the germline V gene are SGHNT and YENEEA. CDR3 nucleotide sequence: TGTGCCAGCAGCTTAGCCCAGTACAATGAGCAGTTCTTC. Translation: CASSLAQYNEQFF.

The rearrangement links TRBV5-1 to TRBJ1-4; 7 bases line up with TRBD1. This CDR3 spans 18 amino acids. The germline CDR1 and CDR2 sequences are SGHRS and YFSETQ. V trimming: 1 base; J trimming: 8 bases; junction bases outside the gene matches: 17. CDR3 in amino acids: CASSLTSHRGGKREKLFF. CDR3 nucleotide sequence: TGCGCCAGCAGCTTGACCTCCCACAGGGGAGGAAAGAGGGAAAAACTGTTTTTT.

This clone was recorded a few times. The chain links TRBV6-5 to TRBJ2-7; D might be TRBD2 (5 bases). Germline CDR1 reads MNHEY; CDR2 reads SVGAGI. This CDR3 is 14 amino acids long. Trimming cost V 2 bases and J 1 base, with 9 bases left between them. CDR3 protein: CASSYKSGSYEQYF. The CDR3 DNA sequence: TGTGCCAGCAGTTACAAGTCGGGGTCCTACGAGCAGTACTTC.

The V call is TRBV29-1, the J call TRBJ2-5, with D possibly matching TRBD1 (6 bases). Germline V gene lookup returns CDR1 SQVTM and CDR2 ANQGSEA. The germline V and J ends were trimmed by 3 bases and 3 bases, with 8 bases remaining between them. The CDR3 is made up of 12 amino acids. CDR3 sequence: CSVDGGEETQYF. The CDR3 coding sequence is TGCAGCGTTGATGGGGGCGAAGAGACCCAGTACTTC.

The V call is TRBV5-1, the J call TRBJ2-2; tentative D call: TRBD2 (6 bases). V lost 1 base and J lost 6, with 13 bases in between. Germline CDR1 is SGHRS and CDR2 is YFSETQ. This CDR3 is 15 amino acids long. This CDR3 is CASSLSPGRSGELFF. The CDR3 DNA reads as TGCGCCAGCAGCTTGTCACCGGGGAGGTCCGGGGAGCTGTTTTTT.

The chain is built from TRBV10-1 and TRBJ2-1, with D tentatively TRBD2 (5 bases). Germline V gene lookup returns CDR1 WNHNN and CDR2 SYGVQD (reference sequence). The CDR3 is made up of 14 amino acids. Deletions cut 3 bases from V and 8 bases from J, with 14 bases between. The CDR3 sequence: CASSDTGAGDEQFF. CDR3 DNA: TGCGCCAGCAGTGATACGGGCGCCGGGGATGAGCAGTTCTTC.

The chain uses TRBV9 and TRBJ1-4; TRBD1 aligns across 10 bases. Germline CDR1 and CDR2: SGDLS and YYNGEE. The CDR3 spans 14 residues. The ends lost 3 bases at V and 8 bases at J; junction bases unmatched: 4. CDR3 nucleotides: TGTGCCAGCAGCGCCGGGACAGGGGCCGAAAAACTGTTTTTT. It is translated as CASSAGTGAEKLFF.

V usage is TRBV11-1 and J usage is TRBJ1-6, with a weak D call TRBD1 (6 bases). The CDR3 contains 13 residues. The V end was cut by 4 bases, the J end by 10 bases, with 11 bases between. The germline V gene encodes CDR1 SGHAT and CDR2 FQDESV (reference sequence). The CDR3 nucleotides read TGTGCCAGCAGCTACAGGGAAAAGTCACCCCTCCACTTT. Translating it yields CASSYREKSPLHF.

The rearrangement links TRBV29-1 to TRBJ1-1; 7 bases match TRBD1. J gave up 1 base and V 6 bases, and 5 bases lay outside the gene matches. This CDR3 comprises 13 residues. The germline CDR1 and CDR2 sequences are SQVTM and ANQGSEA. The CDR3 sequence: CSVPRTGNTEAFF. Here the CDR3 DNA reads TGCAGCGTCCCCCGGACAGGGAACACTGAAGCTTTCTTT.

The chain recombines TRBV18 with TRBJ2-3; D is possibly TRBD1 (5 bases). CDR1 and CDR2 (germline): KGHSH, LQKENI. This CDR3 region has 17 residues. V gave up 5 bases and J gave up 0 bases, with 18 bases separating them. The CDR3 coding sequence is TGTGCCAGCTCAAAAACGACCCCAGGGTCTAGCACAGATACGCAGTATTTT. Its protein product is CASSKTTPGSSTDTQYF. Combining the CDR3 with reference TRBV18 and TRBJ2-3 gives the whole variable domain NAGVMQNPRHLVRRRGQEARLRCSPMKGHSHVYWYRQLPEEGLKFMVYLQKENIIDESGMPKERFSAEFPKEGPSILRIQQVVRGDSAAYFCASSKTTPGSSTDTQYFGPGTRLTVL.

The chain is built from TRBV14 and TRBJ1-1; tentative D call: TRBD1 (5 bases). V gave up 6 bases and J gave up 5 bases, with 10 bases separating them. Germline V gene lookup returns CDR1 SGHDN and CDR2 FVKESK. There are 12 residues in the CDR3. In DNA form, the CDR3 reads TGTGCCAGCAGTGCAGGGTGGACTGAAGCTTTCTTT. Residues: CASSAGWTEAFF.

The rearrangement links TRBV10-3 to TRBJ2-3; D perhaps matches TRBD2 (7 bases). Trimming shortened V by 8 bases and J by 6 bases, and 15 bases separated the two germline ends. The germline gives CDR1 ENHRY, CDR2 SYGVKD. CDR3 length: 13 residues. CDR3 nucleotide sequence: TGTGCCATCGGGGGGGCCATTTCCGATACGCAGTATTTT. This encodes CAIGGAISDTQYF.

This rearrangement joins TRBV6-5 to TRBJ1-1; no firm D call. The CDR3 spans 13 residues. V was pared by 7 bases and J by 3 bases, with 12 bases between. Germline V gene sequence: CDR1 MNHEY, CDR2 SVGAGI. CDR3 residues: CASTGRWDTEAFF. CDR3 bases: TGTGCCAGCACCGGGAGGTGGGACACTGAAGCTTTCTTT.

This chain links TRBV6-6 with TRBJ1-2; 10 bases line up with TRBD1. Germline V lookup: CDR1 MNHNY, CDR2 SVGAGI (reference sequence). The CDR3 totals 14 residues. Trimming cost V 2 bases and J 10 bases; bases outside gene matches: 7. The CDR3 region is CASSYGDRGPDYTF. CDR3 nucleotide sequence: TGTGCCAGCAGTTACGGAGACAGGGGGCCGGACTACACCTTC.

This sequence joins TRBV3-1 (or the pseudogene TRBV3-2) and TRBJ2-7; 7 positions match TRBD1. This CDR3 is built from 14 residues. Germline V gene lookup returns CDR1 LGHDT and CDR2 YNNKEL (reference sequence). V was clipped by 4 bases and J by 0 bases; unmatched bases: 3. The CDR3 DNA sequence: TGTGCCAGCAGCCCACAGGGGAACTCCTACGAGCAGTACTTC. Its protein is CASSPQGNSYEQYF.

The CDR3 loop is CASSQDADYEQYF. CDR3 DNA: TGTGCCAGCAGCCAAGATGCGGACTACGAGCAGTACTTC. This sequence joins TRBV4-2 and TRBJ2-7; D is unresolved. V was shortened by 0 bases and J by 3 bases, with 6 bases between the two germline ends. Germline CDR1 and CDR2: LGHNA and YNFKEQ. The CDR3 totals 13 residues.

The DNA of the CDR3 is TGCAGCGGGTACGTCGGGGCCTACGAGCAGTACTTC. Its translation: CSGYVGAYEQYF. The chain joins TRBV29-1 to TRBJ2-7; maybe TRBD2 (5 bases). Germline V gives CDR1 SQVTM, CDR2 ANQGSEA. Trimming shortened V by 7 bases and J by 2 bases, and 12 bases separated the two germline ends. The CDR3 extends over 12 amino acids.

This chain joins TRBV6-4 and TRBJ2-7; tentatively, D is TRBD1 (5 bases). This CDR3 spans 14 amino acids. V lost 3 bases and J lost 4, with 13 bases in between. The germline V gene encodes CDR1 MRHNA and CDR2 SNTAGT. This CDR3 reads CASSEGQPMYEQYF. The DNA of the CDR3 is TGTGCCAGCAGTGAAGGACAACCAATGTACGAGCAGTACTTC.

The chain carries TRBV2 and TRBJ1-5; D uncertain. Deletions cut 2 bases from V and 0 bases from J, with 5 bases between. CDR3 length equals 14 residues. From germline, CDR1 is SNHLY and CDR2 FYNNEI. CDR3 loop: CASSESGSNQPQHF. The DNA for the CDR3 is TGTGCCAGCAGTGAATCAGGTAGCAATCAGCCCCAGCATTTT.

This chain uses TRBV6-5 with TRBJ2-7; the match to TRBD1 covers 12 bases. The ends lost 5 bases at V and 4 bases at J; junction bases unmatched: 3. CDR3 length equals 14 residues. The germline V gene has CDR1 MNHEY and CDR2 SVGAGI. The CDR3 region is CASSPGQGAYEQYF. CDR3 coding DNA: TGTGCCAGCAGTCCGGGACAGGGGGCTTACGAGCAGTACTTC.

The rearrangement links TRBV19 to TRBJ2-3; a possible D gene is TRBD1 (5 bases). The CDR3 spans 14 residues. Germline values: CDR1 LNHDA, CDR2 SQIVND (reference sequence). V was shortened by 7 bases and J by 0 bases, with 11 bases between the two germline ends. CDR3 in amino acids: CASTTGSSTDTQYF. The CDR3 nucleotides read TGTGCCAGTACTACAGGATCGAGCACAGATACGCAGTATTTT.

The rearrangement uses TRBV7-9 and TRBJ2-1; the match to TRBD1 covers 8 bases. The CDR3 is 15 amino acids. Trimming took 5 bases from V and 5 from J; bases not matched to a gene: 8. CDR1 and CDR2 (germline): SEHNR, FQNEAQ (reference sequence). CDR3 amino acids: CASSHRDRPNNEQFF. CDR3 nucleotides: TGTGCCAGCAGCCACCGGGACAGGCCTAACAATGAGCAGTTCTTC.